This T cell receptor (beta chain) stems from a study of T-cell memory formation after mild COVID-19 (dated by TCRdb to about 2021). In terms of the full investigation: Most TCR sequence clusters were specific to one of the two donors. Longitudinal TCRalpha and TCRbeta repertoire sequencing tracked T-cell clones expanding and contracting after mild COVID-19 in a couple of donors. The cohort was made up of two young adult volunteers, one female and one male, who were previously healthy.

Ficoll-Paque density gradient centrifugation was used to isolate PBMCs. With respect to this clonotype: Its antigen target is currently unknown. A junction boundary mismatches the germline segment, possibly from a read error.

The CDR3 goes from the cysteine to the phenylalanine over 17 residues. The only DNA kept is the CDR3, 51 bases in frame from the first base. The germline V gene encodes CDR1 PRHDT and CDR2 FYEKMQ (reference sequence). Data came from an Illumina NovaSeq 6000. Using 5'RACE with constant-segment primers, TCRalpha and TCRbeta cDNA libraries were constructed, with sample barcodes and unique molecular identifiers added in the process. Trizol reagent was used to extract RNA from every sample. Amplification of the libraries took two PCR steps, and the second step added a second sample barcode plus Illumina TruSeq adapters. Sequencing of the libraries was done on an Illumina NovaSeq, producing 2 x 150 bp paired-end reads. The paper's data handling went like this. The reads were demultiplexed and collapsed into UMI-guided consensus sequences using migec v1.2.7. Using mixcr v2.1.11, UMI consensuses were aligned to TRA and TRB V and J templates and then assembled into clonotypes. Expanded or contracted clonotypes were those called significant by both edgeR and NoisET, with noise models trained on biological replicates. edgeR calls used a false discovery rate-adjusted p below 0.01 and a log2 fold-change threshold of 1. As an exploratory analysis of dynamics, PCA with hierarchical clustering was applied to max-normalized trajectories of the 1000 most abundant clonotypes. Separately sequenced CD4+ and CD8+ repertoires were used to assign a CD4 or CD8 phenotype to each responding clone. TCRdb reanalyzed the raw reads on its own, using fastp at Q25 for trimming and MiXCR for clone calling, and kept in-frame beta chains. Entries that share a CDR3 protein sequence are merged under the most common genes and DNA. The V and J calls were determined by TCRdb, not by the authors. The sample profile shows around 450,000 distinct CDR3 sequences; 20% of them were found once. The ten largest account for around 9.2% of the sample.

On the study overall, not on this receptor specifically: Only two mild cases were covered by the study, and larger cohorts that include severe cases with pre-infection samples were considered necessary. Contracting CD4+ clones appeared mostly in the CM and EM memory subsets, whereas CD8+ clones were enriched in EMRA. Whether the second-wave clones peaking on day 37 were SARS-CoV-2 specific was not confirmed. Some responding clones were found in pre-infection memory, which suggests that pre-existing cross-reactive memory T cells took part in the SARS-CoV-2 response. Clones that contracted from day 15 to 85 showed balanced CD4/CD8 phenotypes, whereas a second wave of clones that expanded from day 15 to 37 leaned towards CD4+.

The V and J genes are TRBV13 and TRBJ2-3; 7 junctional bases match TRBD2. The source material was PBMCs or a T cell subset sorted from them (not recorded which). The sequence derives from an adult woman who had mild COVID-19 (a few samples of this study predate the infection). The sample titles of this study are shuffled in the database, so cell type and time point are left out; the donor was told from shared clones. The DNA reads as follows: TGTGCCAGCAGCGCGCCCTACCGGGACTATGACACAGATCCGCAGTATTTT. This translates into CASSAPYRDYDTDPQYF.